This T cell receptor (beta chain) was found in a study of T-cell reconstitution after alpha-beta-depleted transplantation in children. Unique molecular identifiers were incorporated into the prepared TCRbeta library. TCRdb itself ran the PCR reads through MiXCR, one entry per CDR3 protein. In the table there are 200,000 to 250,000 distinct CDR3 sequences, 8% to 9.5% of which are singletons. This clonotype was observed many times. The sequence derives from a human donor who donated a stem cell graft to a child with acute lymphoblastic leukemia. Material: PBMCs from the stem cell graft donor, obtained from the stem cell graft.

CDR3 coding DNA: TGTGCCAGCAGTTACGTCGAAAAACTGTTTTTT. As protein: CASSYVEKLFF. The chain uses TRBV6-6 and TRBJ1-4; D call uncertain. Per germline, CDR1 MNHNY and CDR2 SVGAGI (reference sequence). The CDR3 sequence is 11 residues long. V shed 2 bases and J shed 8 bases, with 3 bases lying between them.